The 5 T cell receptor beta chains listed next were all sequenced from one sample in a study of neurological immune-mediated disorders. TCRdb re-called the 5' RACE reads through MiXCR, storing one row per CDR3 protein. The repertoire holds 35,000 to 45,000 distinct CDR3 sequences, with 11% as singletons. Sequencing input: CD4+ T cells from blood. The receptors were gathered from a woman aged 25 to 39 with HTLV-1-associated myelopathy (HAM/TSP).

This clonotype has ten or more counts. In nucleotides, the CDR3 is TGCAGCGCCTTACAGGGAAACACTGAAGCTTTCTTT. Translating gives CSALQGNTEAFF. The V call is TRBV29-1, the J call TRBJ1-1, with D perhaps matching TRBD1 (6 bases). Trimming left V 7 bases short and J 2 bases short, with 11 bases between. The CDR3 length is 12 residues. Per germline, CDR1 SQVTM and CDR2 ANQGSEA. Full variable domain (remainder filled in from reference TRBV29-1 and TRBJ1-1): SAVISQKPSRDICQRGTSLTIQCQVDSQVTMMFWYRQQPGQSLTLIATANQGSEATYESGFVIDKFPISRPNLTFSTLTVSNMSPEDSSIYLCSALQGNTEAFFGQGTRLTVV.

At least ten counts were recorded for this clonotype. The CDR3 sequence is CASSLSGNRGRETQYF. The CDR3 DNA reads TGCGCCAGCAGCTTGTCGGGAAACAGGGGTCGAGAGACCCAGTACTTC. The rearrangement uses TRBV5-1 and TRBJ2-5; TRBD1 matches at 7 bases. The junction had 10 bases not matched to a gene; V was cut back by 1 base and J by 4 bases. The CDR3 length is 16 residues. The V gene's germline CDR1 is SGHRS and CDR2 YFSETQ.

This clonotype appeared many times. The CDR3 protein is CATSDSRFRSSGNTIYF. The CDR3 nucleotides are TGTGCCACCAGTGACTCGAGGTTTCGGAGCTCTGGAAACACCATATATTTT. The J gene is TRBJ1-3, the V gene TRBV24-1; no definite D call. Germline V gene sequence: CDR1 KGHDR, CDR2 SFDVKD. Trimming shortened V by 4 bases and J by 0 bases, and 15 bases separated the two germline ends. This CDR3 comprises 17 residues.

Many counts were recorded for this clonotype. The CDR3: CAISREEDTGELFF. In DNA form, the CDR3 reads TGTGCCATCAGTAGGGAGGAGGACACCGGGGAGCTGTTTTTT. V usage is TRBV10-3 and J usage is TRBJ2-2, with D maybe TRBD2 (6 bases). CDR1 and CDR2 from the germline V gene are ENHRY and SYGVKD. V dropped 5 bases and J dropped 3 bases, with 10 bases sitting between them. CDR3 length equals 14 residues.

The rearrangement uses TRBV11-2 and TRBJ2-2, with a tentative D call TRBD2 (6 bases). The CDR3 spans 16 residues. Germline V lookup: CDR1 SGHAT, CDR2 FQNNGV. Trimming removed 4 bases at V and 6 bases at J, with 18 bases between. The DNA of the CDR3 is TGTGCCAGCAGCTCACAATTCGGGAGTGTTCCCGGGGAGCTGTTTTTT. Translating it yields CASSSQFGSVPGELFF.